The sequence of this T cell receptor beta chain was determined in a study of T cell responses to AZD1222 COVID-19 vaccine (TCRdb year 2021). Study-level background: TCR sequencing was performed for 230 to 250 trial participants, of whom roughly 200 were given two doses of AZD1222 and around 26 were given two doses of MenACWY control vaccine. Trial participants were enrolled into age subgroups of 18-55, 56-69 and 70-plus years, which contained around 150, 29 and 61 TCR-sequenced participants, respectively.

With respect to this clone: Its antigen remains undetermined. No much larger clone is present one base from it, and per-base qualities are unavailable.

The CDR3, cysteine through phenylalanine, is 17 amino acids long. The DNA shown is the 51-base CDR3, in frame from base 1. The V and J ends are trimmed by 0 bases and 2 bases, leaving 14 bases between them. Via the germline V gene, CDR1 is LGHNA and CDR2 YSLEER. Explained via the paper, the time point label denotes: baseline before first vaccination. In the paper's terms, the treatment or condition label means: meningococcal conjugate vaccine given as trial control. The vaccinee samples were drawn from two UK trials, COV001 and COV002, one of which was a single-blind randomized controlled phase 2/3 trial testing AZD1222 (ChAdOx1 nCoV-19) in healthy adults. For TCRbeta chain sequencing, PBMC samples were collected from trial participants at day 0 and at day 28 after the second dose. Study-wide conclusions, independent of this receptor: Participants were mostly white British and included more females than males, and it was suggested by the authors that clonal diversity may have been underestimated. After two AZD1222 doses, spike-specific TCR breadth and depth were significantly higher than at day 0 and than in MenACWY recipients. The 56-69-year group was small, and its depth increase did not reach significance, likely because of low power. Nearly half of unique spike-specific TCRs reportedly recognized epitopes outside regions mutated in the B.1.351 and B.1.1.7 variants. The whole spike protein was spanned by vaccine-associated CD4 TCRs, and dominant responses were seen in regions 160-218 and 743-854. Conclusions about previously exposed vaccinees are limited because only five to seven AZD1222 recipients were SARS-CoV-2 seropositive at baseline. Because no day 14 peak-response samples were available, repertoires were characterized only after the peak T cell response.

The CDR3 regions of human TCRbeta chains were analyzed by immunosequencing. Turning to the authors' computational methods: TCRs in the repertoires were matched against a reference library of SARS-CoV-2-specific TCRs that had been generated with the MIRA antigen-specificity platform. Breadth was defined as the fraction of unique TCRs that were SARS-CoV-2-associated. Depth was defined as the fraction of total T cells that were SARS-CoV-2-associated. Using the MIRA data, each spike-specific TCR was assigned both to the spike region to which the TCR was reactive and to a CD4 or CD8 class. Log10-transformed breadth and depth values were compared by one-way ANOVA with Sidak's multiple comparisons tests. The source is immuneACCESS, and TCRdb retained only in-frame sequences with V and J called. Part of the clones is not carried over; for the studies checked, unresolved V genes explain less than half of this, and the remainder is unexplained. From that table come the V and J calls and clone size; the DNA was used to work out D and trimming. The sample has 130,000 to 150,000 clones on record, approximately 90% of them singletons. Together, the top ten hold 3% to 4% of the sample.

The sequencing used peripheral blood, collected on day 0 of MenACWY control vaccination. The receptor chain draws on TRBV4-3 and TRBJ1-3; the D gene cannot be resolved reliably. This TCR was recovered from an adult in good health. The DNA sequence is TGCGCCAGCAGCCAAGAATGGTCCATGGCTACTGGAAACACCATATATTTT. Its translation reads: CASSQEWSMATGNTIYF.